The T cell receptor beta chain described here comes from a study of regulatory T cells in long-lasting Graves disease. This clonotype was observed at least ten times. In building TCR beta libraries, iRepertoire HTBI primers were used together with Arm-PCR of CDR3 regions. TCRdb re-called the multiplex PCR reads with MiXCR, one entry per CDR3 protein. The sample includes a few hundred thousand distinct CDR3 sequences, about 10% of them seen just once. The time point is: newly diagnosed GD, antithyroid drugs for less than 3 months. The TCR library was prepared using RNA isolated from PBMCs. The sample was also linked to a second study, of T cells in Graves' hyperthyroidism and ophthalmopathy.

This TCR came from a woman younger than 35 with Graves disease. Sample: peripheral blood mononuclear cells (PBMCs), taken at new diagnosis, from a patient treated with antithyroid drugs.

The DNA of the CDR3 is TGTGCCTGCTGGTGGAATGGCTACACCTTC. Translated: CACWWNGYTF. The V gene is TRBV30, the J gene TRBJ1-2, with D unclear. V shed 6 bases and J shed 6 bases, with 8 bases lying between them. CDR1 is GTSNPN and CDR2 is SVGIG in the germline V gene (reference sequence). This CDR3 comprises 10 residues.